The rows below give T cell receptor beta chains drawn from one sample of a study of T cell responses to AZD1222 COVID-19 vaccine. TCRdb's copy holds only in-frame clones and misses some; the assay was immunoSEQ multiplex PCR. The table shows 85,000 to 110,000 clones, with over 75% occurring only once. The sample was peripheral blood, taken on day 0 of AZD1222 vaccination. These receptors were taken from an adult in good health. Each CDR3 is given with its conserved first and last residue. A D gene is named only where the DNA matches it firmly. Not all rows give a size; the values are once, few, many and, for expanded clones, a class.

NA	NA	TRBV7-8	TRBJ1-1	TGTGCCAGCAGCTTAGCACAGACTTTGAACATGAACACTGAAGCTTTCTTT	CASSLAQTLNMNTEAFF
NA	NA	TRBV6-5	TRBJ1-1	TGTGCCAGCAGTTACGGTGGCCCCGCAAACACTGAAGCTTTCTTT	CASSYGGPANTEAFF
NA	TRBD2	TRBV5-1	TRBJ2-3	TGCGCCAGCACCGTCGCCTTAGCGGGAGGGGTGGATACGCAGTATTTT	CASTVALAGGVDTQYF
NA	NA	TRBV9	TRBJ1-2	TGTGCCAGCAGCGTAGTAGAACAGGGCCCCCCCTGGGGCTACACCTTC	CASSVVEQGPPWGYTF
NA	TRBD1	TRBV6-2/TRBV6-3	TRBJ1-2	TGTGCCAGCAGTCGACAGGGGGCTGTTGTCTATGGCTACACCTTC	CASSRQGAVVYGYTF
few	NA	TRBV7-2	TRBJ2-5	TGTGCCAGCAGCGGAAGGAACAGGGACCCATTGGGGACCCAGTACTTC	CASSGRNRDPLGTQYF
few	NA	TRBV9	TRBJ1-6	TGTGCCAGCAGCCAGCTCTATTCACCCCTCCACTTT	CASSQLYSPLHF
NA	NA	TRBV19	TRBJ2-3	TGTGCCAGTAGTTCTCGCGGCGGGGTCGATACGCAGTATTTT	CASSSRGGVDTQYF
NA	NA	TRBV6-5	TRBJ1-6	TGTGCCAGCAGTCATCTCTTGAATTCACCCCTCCACTTT	CASSHLLNSPLHF
NA	TRBD1	TRBV15	TRBJ2-5	TGTGCCACCAGCAGAGATCTGGACAGGACGGAGACCCAGTACTTC	CATSRDLDRTETQYF
NA	NA	TRBV10-2	TRBJ1-5	TGCGCCAGCGGTCGGCAGGGATTGGGGCAGCCCCAGCATTTT	CASGRQGLGQPQHF
NA	NA	TRBV7-9	TRBJ1-1	TGTGCCAGCAGCTTAATGGGTGCGGGGGGCTCGGCTGAAGCTTTCTTT	CASSLMGAGGSAEAFF
NA	NA	TRBV11-3	TRBJ2-1	TGTGCCAGCAGTTCTGGACACCACCAGTTCTTC	CASSSGHHQFF
once	TRBD1	TRBV11-2	TRBJ2-1	TGTGCCAGCAGCTGGGGACAGCTCTCCTACAATGAGCAGTTCTTC	CASSWGQLSYNEQFF
NA	NA	TRBV9	TRBJ2-5	TGTGCCAGCAGCGTAGAAAGTACAGTTCAAGAGACCCAGTACTTC	CASSVESTVQETQYF
NA	NA	TRBV5-1	TRBJ2-6	TGCGCCAGCAATCCCTCTGGGGCCAACGTCCTGACTTTC	CASNPSGANVLTF
NA	NA	TRBV5-5	TRBJ1-3	TGTGCCAGCAGCTTGGGCCCTAGCAGCTCTGGAAACACCATATATTTT	CASSLGPSSSGNTIYF
NA	NA	TRBV2	TRBJ2-1	TGTGCCAGCAGTGCCTTTCGGGAGAGGTCCTACAATGAGCAGTTCTTC	CASSAFRERSYNEQFF
few	NA	TRBV18	TRBJ2-1	TGTGCCAGCGGACAGAACTACAATGAGCAGTTCTTC	CASGQNYNEQFF
once	TRBD1	TRBV7-2	TRBJ1-1	TGTGCCAGCAGCTCGTGGACAGGGGGCACTGAAGCTTTCTTT	CASSSWTGGTEAFF
NA	NA	TRBV4-3	TRBJ2-1	TGCGCCAGCAGCCAAGAGGATCGGGGGAAGAATGAGCAGTTCTTC	CASSQEDRGKNEQFF
NA	NA	TRBV6-1	TRBJ1-2	TGTGCCAGCAGTGAGGTGACAGGCGCTAACTATGGCTACACCTTC	CASSEVTGANYGYTF
NA	NA	TRBV27	TRBJ1-4	TGTGCCAGCAGTTTAGGGACCGTGAATGAAAAACTGTTTTTT	CASSLGTVNEKLFF
once	TRBD2	TRBV19	TRBJ2-7	TGTGCCAGTAGTAGGGTACTGACTAGCGGAGAGGGATACGAGCAGTACTTC	CASSRVLTSGEGYEQYF
NA	NA	TRBV28	TRBJ1-3	TGTGCCAGCAGCCTTTCAGGGGTCCCTGGAAACACCATATATTTT	CASSLSGVPGNTIYF
once	NA	TRBV10-3	TRBJ2-2	TGTGCCATCAGGTCCAGTAACACCGGGGAGCTGTTTTTT	CAIRSSNTGELFF
NA	NA	TRBV4-3	TRBJ1-2	TGCGCCAGCAGCCAAGATTTTTCAGACTATGGCTACACCTTC	CASSQDFSDYGYTF
NA	TRBD1	TRBV30	TRBJ2-1	TGTGCCTGGAGTGCAGACAGGGTTGAGCAGTTCTTC	CAWSADRVEQFF
NA	NA	TRBV12-3/TRBV12-4	TRBJ2-3	TGTGCCAGCAGTACCTTGGATGTAGGTACGCAGTATTTT	CASSTLDVGTQYF
NA	NA	TRBV27	TRBJ1-4	TGTGCCAGCAGTTTCCGGGGGCGCTCTAATGAAAAACTGTTTTTT	CASSFRGRSNEKLFF
NA	NA	TRBV24-1	TRBJ2-2	TGTGCCACCAGTGACCACGACGGAAACACCGGGGAGCTGTTTTTT	CATSDHDGNTGELFF
NA	NA	TRBV12-3/TRBV12-4	TRBJ2-3	TGTGCCAGCAGTCTCAGGGACCGGGGGACGCAGTATTTT	CASSLRDRGTQYF
NA	NA	TRBV19	TRBJ2-3	TGTGCCAGTAACTACGGCACAGATACGCAGTATTTT	CASNYGTDTQYF
NA	TRBD2	TRBV15	TRBJ2-1	TGTGCCACCAGCCAAGGTTCCAGCGGGGGCCGGGATGAGCAGTTCTTC	CATSQGSSGGRDEQFF
once	NA	TRBV28	TRBJ1-6	TGTGCCAGCAGTATCAGAAATTCACCCCTCCACTTT	CASSIRNSPLHF